Below, one TCR beta chain is given with its context. The sample originates from a study of OX40 agonist ivuxolimab in advanced cancers. The germline gives CDR1 MNHNS, CDR2 SASEGT. The V gene end was trimmed by 1 base and the J gene end by 4 bases; junction bases not matched to a gene: 4. The CDR3 sequence is 15 residues long. Some clones are missing from TCRdb's copy, which holds only in-frame ones; the method was immunoSEQ multiplex PCR. Among tens of thousands of clones listed, 88% were seen once. The sequencing here drew on CD4+ or CD8+ T cells sorted from blood, taken in a trial of the OX40 agonist ivuxolimab. The V gene is TRBV6-1, the J gene TRBJ2-7, with TRBD1 matching 10 bases. This receptor was taken from an adult with an advanced solid tumor such as melanoma, head and neck, liver or kidney cancer. CDR3 sequence: CASSEGTGGSYEQYF. CDR3 DNA sequence: TGTGCCAGCAGTGAAGGGACAGGGGGGTCTTACGAGCAGTACTTC.